Listed here are 13 T cell receptor beta chains from one sample, sequenced in a study of T cell responses to AZD1222 COVID-19 vaccine. Only in-frame clones appear in the TCRdb table, and some are missing; sequencing was by immunoSEQ multiplex PCR. The sample lists about 110,000 clones, about 86% occurring once. The specimen was peripheral blood, collected on day 0 of AZD1222 vaccination. Receptors originate from an adult in good health.

This clone has more than one count but fewer than ten. The chain carries TRBV5-1 and TRBJ1-5; 8 nucleotides align to TRBD1. Germline CDR1 and CDR2: SGHRS and YFSETQ. V gave up 0 bases and J gave up 7 bases; unmatched junction bases: 6. CDR3 size: 15 residues. The CDR3 DNA follows: TGCGCCAGCAGCTTGGGGGACAGGCGCGGGCAGCCCCAGCATTTT. This translates into CASSLGDRRGQPQHF.

The CDR3 spells CASSIDRGTGASPLHF. The CDR3 coding sequence is TGTGCCAGTAGTATAGATCGGGGGACGGGGGCTTCACCCCTCCACTTT. The gene calls are TRBV19 and TRBJ1-6; D possibly corresponds to TRBD1 (6 bases). Per germline, CDR1 LNHDA and CDR2 SQIVND (reference sequence). The ends were cut back, 0 bases at V and 9 bases at J, with 15 bases in the middle. The CDR3 extends over 16 amino acids.

The chain has TRBV11-2 and TRBJ1-5, with D perhaps matching TRBD1 (6 bases). Looked up from germline, CDR1 is SGHAT and CDR2 is FQNNGV. With 1 base removed from V and 0 bases from J, the gap between germline ends came to 13 bases. CDR3 length equals 17 residues. The CDR3 protein is CASSLVAGEFSNQPQHF. The DNA of the CDR3 is TGTGCCAGCAGCTTAGTGGCAGGGGAATTTAGCAATCAGCCCCAGCATTTT.

This clone has a handful of counts. This chain links TRBV7-6 with TRBJ2-7, with D unresolved. The CDR3 is made up of 13 amino acids. In germline, CDR1 is SGHVS, CDR2 FNYEAQ. Trimming removed 1 base at V and 6 bases at J, with 10 bases between. CDR3 sequence reads: CASSLGLEGEQYF. For the CDR3, the DNA is TGTGCCAGCAGCTTAGGGCTAGAAGGCGAGCAGTACTTC.

V usage is TRBV9 and J usage is TRBJ2-1; 11 bases match TRBD2. The CDR3 covers 17 residues. V lost 2 bases, J lost 4 bases, and 8 bases stayed unmatched. Per the germline V gene, CDR1 is SGDLS and CDR2 is YYNGEE. CDR3 in amino acids: CASSVFGTSGFYNEQFF. CDR3 nucleotides: TGTGCCAGCAGCGTTTTCGGGACTAGCGGATTTTACAATGAGCAGTTCTTC. Together with reference TRBV9 and TRBJ2-1, the CDR3 gives the full variable domain: DSGVTQTPKHLITATGQRVTLRCSPRSGDLSVYWYQQSLDQGLQFLIQYYNGEERAKGNILERFSAQQFPDLHSELNLSSLELGDSALYFCASSVFGTSGFYNEQFFGPGTRLTVL.

The chain employs TRBV18 and TRBJ1-1, with 8 bases fitting TRBD1. The CDR3 extends over 15 amino acids. V dropped 6 bases and J dropped 1; count of bases not matched to a gene: 7. CDR1 and CDR2 (germline): KGHSH, LQKENI. Here the CDR3 reads CASSYTTGANTEAFF. The CDR3 DNA follows: TGTGCCAGCTCCTACACGACAGGGGCGAACACTGAAGCTTTCTTT.

J is TRBJ2-7 and V is TRBV28; the D is unclear. From germline, CDR1 is MDHEN and CDR2 SYDVKM. The CDR3 consists of 16 residues. V shed 3 bases and J shed 6 bases, with 21 bases lying between them. The CDR3 is CASSFFFSGRTPEQYF. The CDR3 coding sequence is TGTGCCAGCAGTTTTTTCTTCTCCGGCAGGACGCCCGAGCAGTACTTC. The whole variable domain, remainder taken from reference TRBV28 and TRBJ2-7, is DVKVTQSSRYLVKRTGEKVFLECVQDMDHENMFWYRQDPGLGLRLIYFSYDVKMKEKGDIPEGYSVSREKKERFSLILESASTNQTSMYLCASSFFFSGRTPEQYFGPGTRLTVT.

V usage is TRBV2 and J usage is TRBJ1-1, with 10 bases aligning to TRBD1. This CDR3 is 14 amino acids long. J was trimmed by 14 bases and V by 5 bases; bases with no gene match: 14. Germline CDR1 and CDR2: SNHLY and FYNNEI. The CDR3 region is CASSWEPGTGVWFF. For the CDR3, the DNA is TGTGCCAGCAGTTGGGAGCCCGGGACAGGGGTGTGGTTCTTT.

The chain uses TRBV6-5 and TRBJ2-1, with 7 bases aligning to TRBD2. Looked up from germline, CDR1 is MNHEY and CDR2 is SVGAGI. Unmatched junction bases numbered 6, after V lost 5 bases and J lost 5 bases. This CDR3 contains 14 residues. The CDR3 DNA sequence: TGTGCCAGCAGTCGAACTAGCGTGAACAATGAGCAGTTCTTC. It translates to CASSRTSVNNEQFF.

The chain has TRBV4-1 and TRBJ2-3; 8 bases are shared with TRBD2. CDR1 is MGHRA and CDR2 is YSYEKL in the germline V gene. The CDR3 contains 17 residues. With 0 bases clipped from V and 1 base from J, the junction kept 6 bases outside the gene matches. CDR3 DNA sequence: TGCGCCAGCAGCCAAGAAGGCAGTAGCGGGGGCACAGATACGCAGTATTTT. Amino acids: CASSQEGSSGGTDTQYF.

A single count supports this clone. The chain employs TRBV30 and TRBJ2-7, with TRBD2 identical over 10 bases. The junction had 12 bases not matched to a gene; V was cut back by 1 base and J by 3 bases. From germline, CDR1 is GTSNPN and CDR2 SVGIG (reference sequence). This CDR3 is built from 17 residues. The CDR3 region has the DNA TGTGCCTGGAGTGCCCGGCAGCTTAGCGGGGGGTACTACGAGCAGTACTTC. Translation: CAWSARQLSGGYYEQYF. The variable domain in full, with the rest retrieved from reference TRBV30 and TRBJ2-7, is SQTIHQWPATLVQPVGSPLSLECTVEGTSNPNLYWYRQAAGRGLQLLFYSVGIGQISSEVPQNLSASRPQDRQFILSSKKLLLSDSGFYLCAWSARQLSGGYYEQYFGPGTRLTVT.

This chain uses TRBV12-5 with TRBJ1-2; no firm D call. There are 13 residues in the CDR3. The germline V gene has CDR1 LGHNT and CDR2 FRNRAP. Trimming removed 3 bases at V and 4 bases at J, with 9 bases between. In DNA, the CDR3 is TGTGCTAGTGGTTTTGATGACTCCTATGGCTACACCTTC. Amino acids: CASGFDDSYGYTF.

The chain uses TRBV3-1 (or the pseudogene TRBV3-2) and TRBJ1-5; D may be TRBD1 (5 bases). From germline, CDR1 is LGHDT and CDR2 YNNKEL (reference sequence). The V gene lost 0 bases and the J gene lost 6 bases, with 9 bases spanning the gap. The CDR3 consists of 14 residues. The CDR3 bases are TGTGCCAGCAGCCAAGAACGAGGGGCTCAGCCCCAGCATTTT. Translation: CASSQERGAQPQHF.